This TCR beta chain was captured in a study of cytomegalovirus exposure and HLA in healthy donors. Study-level results: Cytomegalovirus status, reportedly, was diagnosed with high specificity and sensitivity by the classifier.

Only a few counts were recorded for this clone. Its antigen is unknown. Looked up from germline, CDR1 is MNHNS and CDR2 is SASEGT. CDR3 size: 14 residues. Trimming stripped 6 bases from V and 3 bases from J, with 11 bases between. Use of 60 Vbeta and 13 Jbeta primers characterized the PCR. Some clones are missing from TCRdb's copy, which holds only in-frame ones; the method was immunoSEQ multiplex PCR. The table records around 120,000 clones, about 74% of them present only once. The sequence was collected from a man aged 30 to 45 in good health and CMV-seronegative. The rearrangement uses TRBV6-1 and TRBJ2-2; TRBD1 might be the D (6 bases). The sample taken for sequencing was PBMCs. The CDR3 DNA sequence: TGTGCCAGCAGGGGGGCAGGGTACACCGGGGAGCTGTTTTTT. Translation gives CASRGAGYTGELFF.